Listed below are T cell receptor beta chains from one sample, sequenced in a study of cytomegalovirus exposure and HLA in healthy donors. The protocol was immunoSEQ multiplex PCR, while the TCRdb copy is restricted to in-frame clones and leaves out a portion. The table records 250,000 to 350,000 clones, 80% of them present only once. Sequenced sample: PBMCs. The receptor source for this set is a girl aged 2-10 years in good health and CMV-seronegative. The CDR3 runs from the conserved cysteine through the conserved F or W. The D gene is left open where the match is weak. The size of a clone is reported for some rows only, either as once, few or many, or as a class for expanded clones.

size	length	V	D	J	DNA	CDR3
NA	14	TRBV5-6	TRBD2	TRBJ2-7	TGTGCCAGCAGCTTGTGGACTAGGCGACAGAAGCAGTACTTC	CASSLWTRRQKQYF
NA	15	TRBV6-9	NA	TRBJ2-3	TGTGCCAGCAGAACCGGGGTCCCGAGCACAGATACGCAGTATTTT	CASRTGVPSTDTQYF
NA	15	TRBV7-8	TRBD1	TRBJ1-1	TGTGCCAGCAGCTGGTCCGGGACAGGGAACACTGAAGCTTTCTTT	CASSWSGTGNTEAFF
NA	16	TRBV4-1	NA	TRBJ2-1	TGCGCCAGCAGCCAAGTGGGGACTGTCCCCTACAATGAGCAGTTCTTC	CASSQVGTVPYNEQFF
NA	14	TRBV6-5	TRBD1	TRBJ1-2	TGTGCCAGCACCGACGGACAGGGTAACTATGGCTACACCTTC	CASTDGQGNYGYTF
NA	16	TRBV6-5	TRBD2	TRBJ2-1	TGTGCCAGCAGTTACGAAGGGACTAGCGGGTTGAATGAGCAGTTCTTC	CASSYEGTSGLNEQFF
NA	14	TRBV2	NA	TRBJ1-2	TGTGCCAGCAGTATCCAGGGTTTCGGCGATGGCTACACCTTC	CASSIQGFGDGYTF
NA	17	TRBV18	TRBD2	TRBJ2-1	TGTGCCAGCTCACCTTATCCAGGCGGGGGGGCTCTCAATGAGCAGTTCTTC	CASSPYPGGGALNEQFF
NA	12	TRBV13	NA	TRBJ1-1	TGTGCCAGCAGCTATTTGAGTATTGAAGCTTTCTTT	CASSYLSIEAFF
NA	15	TRBV4-1	NA	TRBJ2-7	TGCGCCAGCAGGAAATCGACAGCCAGCTCCTACGAGCAGTACTTC	CASRKSTASSYEQYF
NA	14	TRBV6-6	TRBD1	TRBJ2-1	TGTGCCAGCAGTAACCGGGACAGGGTTTTTGAGCAGTTCTTC	CASSNRDRVFEQFF
NA	13	TRBV7-9	NA	TRBJ2-1	TGTGCCGTCAATCGGGTAGCGGACAATGAGCAGTTCTTC	CAVNRVADNEQFF
NA	16	TRBV4-2	NA	TRBJ2-3	TGTGCCAGCAGCCGGACGGTCGGCGGGGTTACAGATACGCAGTATTTT	CASSRTVGGVTDTQYF
NA	13	TRBV29-1	NA	TRBJ1-1	TGCAGCGTTGGCCCGGGAGAGCACACTGAAGCTTTCTTT	CSVGPGEHTEAFF
NA	14	TRBV11-3	TRBD1	TRBJ2-1	TGTGCCAGCAGCACAGGGGGCGCCTACAATGAGCAGTTCTTC	CASSTGGAYNEQFF
NA	14	TRBV4-1	NA	TRBJ1-4	TGCGCCAGCAGCCTTGAGGCGGCTATTAGAAAACTGTTTTTT	CASSLEAAIRKLFF
once	18	TRBV7-9	TRBD1	TRBJ2-2	TGTGCCAGCAGCTTAGCTATTCGGGGACAGGGGCCTACCGGGGAGCTGTTTTTT	CASSLAIRGQGPTGELFF
NA	15	TRBV7-8	NA	TRBJ2-7	TGTGCCAGCAGCTTACTGCCTAGCTCCTCCTACGAGCAGTACTTC	CASSLLPSSSYEQYF
once	14	TRBV27	NA	TRBJ1-1	TGTGCCAGCAGTTTATTCCCGGGAGCAACTGAAGCTTTCTTT	CASSLFPGATEAFF
NA	14	TRBV28	NA	TRBJ2-7	TGTGCCAGCAGTTCAGGGACTTATCCTACGAGGCAGTACTTC	CASSSGTYPTRQYF
NA	14	TRBV6-4	TRBD2	TRBJ2-1	TGTGCCAGCAGTGAGCGGGGGGGCTACAATGAGCAGTTCTTC	CASSERGGYNEQFF
NA	16	TRBV19	TRBD1	TRBJ2-1	TGTGCCAGTAGTGGGACAGGGGAAAGCTCCTACAATGAGCAGTTCTTC	CASSGTGESSYNEQFF
NA	11	TRBV10-2	NA	TRBJ1-2	TGCGCCTCCCTGGGGGGGAATGGCTACACCTTC	CASLGGNGYTF
NA	12	TRBV7-9	NA	TRBJ2-4	TGTGCCAGCAGACGAACTGCAGGCATTCAGTACTTC	CASRRTAGIQYF
NA	14	TRBV29-1	NA	TRBJ1-4	TGCAGCGTAGATCCGGGGGGAGATCAGGGAAAACTGTTTTTT	CSVDPGGDQGKLFF
few	13	TRBV6-1	NA	TRBJ1-6	TGTGCCGGATCTGGACTTTATAATTCACCCCTCCACTTT	CAGSGLYNSPLHF
NA	14	TRBV12-5	TRBD2	TRBJ2-7	TGTGCTAGTGGATCCGGGACTAGTTCTTACGAGCAGTACTTC	CASGSGTSSYEQYF
few	17	TRBV9	TRBD1	TRBJ2-2	TGTGCCAGCAGCACTTCCTCACAGGGGTCTAACACCGGGGAGCTGTTTTTT	CASSTSSQGSNTGELFF
NA	12	TRBV9	NA	TRBJ1-1	TGTGCCAGCAGCCCTATGAACACTGAAGCTTTCTTT	CASSPMNTEAFF
NA	12	TRBV4-2	NA	TRBJ1-2	TGTGCCAGCAGCATACACAACTATGGCTACACCTTC	CASSIHNYGYTF
NA	18	TRBV10-2	TRBD2	TRBJ2-6	TGCGCCAGCAGTCTGCTAGCGGGAGTTTCAACTGGGGCCAACGTCCTGACTTTC	CASSLLAGVSTGANVLTF
NA	15	TRBV5-1	TRBD1	TRBJ2-1	TGCGCCAGCAGCTGGGGGGACAGGGATCTCAATGAGCAGTTCTTC	CASSWGDRDLNEQFF
NA	16	TRBV2	NA	TRBJ2-3	TGTGCCAGCAGTGATCGGCAGGGGAAGAGCACAGATACGCAGTATTTT	CASSDRQGKSTDTQYF
NA	15	TRBV29-1	TRBD2	TRBJ2-7	TGCAGCGTTGAAGGGACTAGCGGGAGTGCTTACGAGCAGTACTTC	CSVEGTSGSAYEQYF
NA	15	TRBV11-3	NA	TRBJ2-1	TGTGCCAGCAGCTTGACCCCGAACCAGGGAAATGAGCAGTTCTTC	CASSLTPNQGNEQFF
few	16	TRBV5-4	TRBD1	TRBJ2-2	TGTGCCAGCAGTTTCCGCAGGGGGTCCAACACCGGGGAGCTGTTTTTT	CASSFRRGSNTGELFF
NA	14	TRBV7-9	NA	TRBJ2-7	TGTGCCAGCAGCTCCCAGGGCCACTCCTACGAGCAGTACTTC	CASSSQGHSYEQYF
NA	12	TRBV28	NA	TRBJ2-7	TGCGCCAGCAGTTTCTCGCGATACGAGCAGTACTTC	CASSFSRYEQYF
NA	15	TRBV4-1	NA	TRBJ2-1	TGCGCCAGCAGCCTCCTAGTCGGATCCTACAATGAGCAGTTCTTC	CASSLLVGSYNEQFF
NA	13	TRBV6-1	TRBD1	TRBJ1-2	TGTGCCAGCAGTGTGGGGACAGGGGACGGCTACACCTTC	CASSVGTGDGYTF
NA	11	TRBV7-6	NA	TRBJ2-5	TGTGCCAGCAGCTTCGGAGAGACCCAGTACTTC	CASSFGETQYF
NA	13	TRBV27	NA	TRBJ1-2	TGTGCCAGCAGTTCTACCAGGGGCTATGGCTACACCTTC	CASSSTRGYGYTF
NA	15	TRBV10-3	NA	TRBJ2-2	TGTGCCATTTCGGAGACCGACGCGAACACCGGGGAGCTGTTTTTT	CAISETDANTGELFF
few	16	TRBV5-1	TRBD2	TRBJ2-7	TGCGCCAGCAGCTCGGGACTAGCGGGAGTCACGGACGAGCAGTACTTC	CASSSGLAGVTDEQYF
NA	15	TRBV9	TRBD1	TRBJ2-5	TGTGCCAGCAGCGACCGGGACAGGGAGGGAGAGACCCAGTACTTC	CASSDRDREGETQYF
NA	14	TRBV6-5	NA	TRBJ1-3	TGTGCCAGCAGTCAAGCGACCTCTGGAAACACCATATATTTT	CASSQATSGNTIYF
NA	15	TRBV7-3	TRBD2	TRBJ2-3	TGTGCCAGCAGCCCCGGGGGAGGGGGCACAGATACGCAGTATTTT	CASSPGGGGTDTQYF
few	13	TRBV6-1	NA	TRBJ1-5	TGTGCCAGCAGTTATCCGGGAAATCAGCCCCAGCATTTT	CASSYPGNQPQHF
NA	14	TRBV6-5	TRBD1	TRBJ1-4	TGTGCCAGCAGTTACGACAGGGTTAATGAAAAACTGTTTTTT	CASSYDRVNEKLFF
NA	13	TRBV7-3	NA	TRBJ2-2	TGTGCCAGCAGCTTCATAGGGGCCGGGGAGCTGTTTTTT	CASSFIGAGELFF
NA	14	TRBV9	TRBD2	TRBJ2-1	TGTGCCAGCAGCGTCGGGGGGGCTTACAATGAGCAGTTCTTC	CASSVGGAYNEQFF
once	17	TRBV28	NA	TRBJ2-4	TGTGCCAGCAGTCAAAAGAGATGGGAGTGGGTCAAAAACATTCAGTACTTC	CASSQKRWEWVKNIQYF
NA	15	TRBV7-9	TRBD2	TRBJ2-3	TGTGCCAGCAGCCCCAGCGGGAAAAGCACAGATACGCAGTATTTT	CASSPSGKSTDTQYF